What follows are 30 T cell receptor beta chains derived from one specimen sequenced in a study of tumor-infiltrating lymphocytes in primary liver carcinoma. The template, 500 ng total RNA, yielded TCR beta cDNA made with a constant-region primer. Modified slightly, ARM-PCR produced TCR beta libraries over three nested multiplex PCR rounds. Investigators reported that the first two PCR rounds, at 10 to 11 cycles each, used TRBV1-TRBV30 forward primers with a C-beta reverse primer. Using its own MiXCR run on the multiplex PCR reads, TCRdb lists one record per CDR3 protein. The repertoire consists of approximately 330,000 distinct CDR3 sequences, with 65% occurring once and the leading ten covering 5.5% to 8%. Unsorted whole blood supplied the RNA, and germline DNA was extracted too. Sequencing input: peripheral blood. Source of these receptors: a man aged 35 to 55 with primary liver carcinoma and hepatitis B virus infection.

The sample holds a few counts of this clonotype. The CDR3 bases are TGCGCCAGCAGTGCAAGCGGGAGAACCCACGAGCAGTACTTC. Its translation: CASSASGRTHEQYF. The J gene is TRBJ2-7, the V gene TRBV10-1; 8 bases fit TRBD2. The junction had 7 bases not matched to a gene; V was cut back by 4 bases and J by 5 bases. CDR1 and CDR2 (germline): WNHNN, SYGVQD (reference sequence). The CDR3 has 14 residues.

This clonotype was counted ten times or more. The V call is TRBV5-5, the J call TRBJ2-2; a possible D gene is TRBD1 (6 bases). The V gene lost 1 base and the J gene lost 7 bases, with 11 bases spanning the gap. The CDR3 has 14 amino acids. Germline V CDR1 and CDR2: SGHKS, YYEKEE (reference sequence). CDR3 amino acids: CASSLTGMGGELFF. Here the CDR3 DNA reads TGTGCCAGCAGCTTGACAGGGATGGGCGGGGAGCTGTTTTTT.

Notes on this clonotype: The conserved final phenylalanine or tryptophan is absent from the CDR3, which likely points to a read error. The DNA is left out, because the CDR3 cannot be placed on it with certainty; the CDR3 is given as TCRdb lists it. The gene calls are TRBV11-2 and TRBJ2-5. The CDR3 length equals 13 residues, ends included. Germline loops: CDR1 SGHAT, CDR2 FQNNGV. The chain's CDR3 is CASSLGQEETQNS.

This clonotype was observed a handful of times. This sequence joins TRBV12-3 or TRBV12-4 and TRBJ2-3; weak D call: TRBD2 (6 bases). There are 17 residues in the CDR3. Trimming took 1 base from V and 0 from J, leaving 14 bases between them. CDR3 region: CASSLGTTSKSTDTQYF. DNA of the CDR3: TGTGCCAGCAGTTTAGGGACTACATCAAAAAGCACAGATACGCAGTATTTT.

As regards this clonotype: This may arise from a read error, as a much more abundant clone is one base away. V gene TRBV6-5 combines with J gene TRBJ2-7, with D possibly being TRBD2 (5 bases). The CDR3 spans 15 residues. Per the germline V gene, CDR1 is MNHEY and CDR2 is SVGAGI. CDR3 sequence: CASNPGLGSSYEQHF. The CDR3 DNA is TGTGCCAGCAACCCGGGTCTAGGGAGCTCCTACGAGCAGCACTTC.

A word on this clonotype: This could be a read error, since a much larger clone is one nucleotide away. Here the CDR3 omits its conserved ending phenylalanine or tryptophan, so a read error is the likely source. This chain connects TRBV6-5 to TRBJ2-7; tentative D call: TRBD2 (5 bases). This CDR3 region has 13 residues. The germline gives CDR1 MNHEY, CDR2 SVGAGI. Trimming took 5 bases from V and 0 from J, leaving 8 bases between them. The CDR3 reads CASSEGSSYEQYL. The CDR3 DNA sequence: TGTGCCAGCAGTGAAGGGAGCTCCTACGAGCAGTACCTC.

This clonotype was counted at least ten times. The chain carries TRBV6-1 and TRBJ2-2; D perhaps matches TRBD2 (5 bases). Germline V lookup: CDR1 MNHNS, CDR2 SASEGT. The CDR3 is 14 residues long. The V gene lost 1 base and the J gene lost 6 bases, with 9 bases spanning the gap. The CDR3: CASSEVEEAGELFF. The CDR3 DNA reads TGTGCCAGCAGTGAAGTGGAGGAGGCCGGGGAGCTGTTTTTT.

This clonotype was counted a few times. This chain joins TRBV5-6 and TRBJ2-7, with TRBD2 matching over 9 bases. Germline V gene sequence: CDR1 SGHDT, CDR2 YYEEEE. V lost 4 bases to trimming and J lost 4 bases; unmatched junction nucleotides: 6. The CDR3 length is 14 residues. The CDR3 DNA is TGTGCCAGCAGCGTGGGGAGCGGGAGGTACGAGCAGTACTTC. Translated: CASSVGSGRYEQYF.

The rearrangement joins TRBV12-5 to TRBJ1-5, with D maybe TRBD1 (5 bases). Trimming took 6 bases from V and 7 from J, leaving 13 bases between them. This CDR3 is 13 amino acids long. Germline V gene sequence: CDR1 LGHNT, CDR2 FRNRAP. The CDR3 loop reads CASGLSKGQPQHF. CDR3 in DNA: TGTGCTAGTGGACTCTCCAAGGGGCAGCCCCAGCATTTT.

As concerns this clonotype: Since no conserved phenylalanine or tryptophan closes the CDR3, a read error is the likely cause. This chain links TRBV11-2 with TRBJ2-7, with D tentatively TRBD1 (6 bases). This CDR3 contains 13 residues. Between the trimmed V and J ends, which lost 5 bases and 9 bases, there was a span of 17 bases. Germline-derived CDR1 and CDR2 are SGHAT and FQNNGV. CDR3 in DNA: TGTGCCAGCAGCCACAAAGGGGGTTCCGGGCAGTACTCC. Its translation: CASSHKGGSGQYS.

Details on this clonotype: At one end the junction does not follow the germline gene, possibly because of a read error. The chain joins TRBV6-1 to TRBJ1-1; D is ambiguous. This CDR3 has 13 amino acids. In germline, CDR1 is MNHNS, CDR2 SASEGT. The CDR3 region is CASSPWRGWGILF. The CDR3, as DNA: TGTGCCAGCAGTCCATGGCGGGGATGGGGAATTCTCTTT.

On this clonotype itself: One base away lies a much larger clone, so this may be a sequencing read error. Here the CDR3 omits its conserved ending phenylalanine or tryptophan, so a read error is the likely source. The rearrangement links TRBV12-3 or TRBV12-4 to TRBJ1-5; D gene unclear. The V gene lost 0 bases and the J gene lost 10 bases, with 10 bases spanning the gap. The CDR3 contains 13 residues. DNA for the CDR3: TGTGCCAGCAGTTTAGCTGGTCAGAGCCCCCAGCATGTT. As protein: CASSLAGQSPQHV.

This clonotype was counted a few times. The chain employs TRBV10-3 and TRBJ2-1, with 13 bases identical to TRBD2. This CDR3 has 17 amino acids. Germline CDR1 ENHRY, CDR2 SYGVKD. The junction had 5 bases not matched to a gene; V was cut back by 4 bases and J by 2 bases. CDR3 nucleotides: TGTGCCATCAGTGGTACTAGCGGGAGGGCCGCCTACAATGAGCAGTTCTTC. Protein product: CAISGTSGRAAYNEQFF.

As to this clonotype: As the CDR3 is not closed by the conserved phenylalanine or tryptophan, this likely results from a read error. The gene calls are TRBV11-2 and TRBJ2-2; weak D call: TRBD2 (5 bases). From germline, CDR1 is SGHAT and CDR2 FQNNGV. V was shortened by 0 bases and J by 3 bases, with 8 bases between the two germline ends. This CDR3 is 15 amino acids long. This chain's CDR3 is CASSLEPGDTGELFY. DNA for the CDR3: TGTGCCAGCAGCTTAGAACCCGGGGACACCGGGGAGCTGTTTTAT.

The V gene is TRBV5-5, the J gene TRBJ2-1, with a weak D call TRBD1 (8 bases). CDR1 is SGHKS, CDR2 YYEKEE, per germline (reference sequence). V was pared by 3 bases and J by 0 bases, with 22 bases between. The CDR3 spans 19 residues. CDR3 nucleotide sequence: TGTGCCAGCAGCTGGACAGGGCGGCTAGCGGTCAGCTCCTACAATGAGCAGTTCTTC. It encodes CASSWTGRLAVSSYNEQFF.

CDR3 DNA sequence: TGTGCCAGCAGAACCGGGACAGGGCGCCATGAGCAGTACTTC. Translating gives CASRTGTGRHEQYF. The gene calls are TRBV6-6 and TRBJ2-7; TRBD1 matches at 9 bases. Germline CDR1 MNHNY, CDR2 SVGAGI (reference sequence). V shed 6 bases, J shed 7 bases, and the junction held 10 bases outside the gene matches. This CDR3 has 14 residues.

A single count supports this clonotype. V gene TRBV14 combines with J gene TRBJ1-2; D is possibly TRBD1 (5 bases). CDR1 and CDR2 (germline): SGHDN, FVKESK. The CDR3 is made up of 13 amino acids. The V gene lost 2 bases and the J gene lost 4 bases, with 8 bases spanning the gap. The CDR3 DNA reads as TGTGCCAGCAGCCAACGGGGGTCCTATGGCTACACCTTC. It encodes CASSQRGSYGYTF.

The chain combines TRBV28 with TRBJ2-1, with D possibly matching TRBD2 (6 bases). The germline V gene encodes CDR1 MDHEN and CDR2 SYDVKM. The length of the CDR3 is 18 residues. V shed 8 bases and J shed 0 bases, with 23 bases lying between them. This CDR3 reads CASPPGLPSLSSYNEQFF. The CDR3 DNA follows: TGTGCCAGCCCACCGGGACTGCCATCATTGAGCTCCTACAATGAGCAGTTCTTC.

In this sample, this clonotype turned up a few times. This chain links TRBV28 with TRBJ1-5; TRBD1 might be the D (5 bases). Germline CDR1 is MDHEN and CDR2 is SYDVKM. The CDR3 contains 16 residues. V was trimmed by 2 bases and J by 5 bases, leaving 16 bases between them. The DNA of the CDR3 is TGTGCCAGCAGTTTAAGTCCGAGACAGCGGGATCAGCCCCAGCATTTT. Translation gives CASSLSPRQRDQPQHF.

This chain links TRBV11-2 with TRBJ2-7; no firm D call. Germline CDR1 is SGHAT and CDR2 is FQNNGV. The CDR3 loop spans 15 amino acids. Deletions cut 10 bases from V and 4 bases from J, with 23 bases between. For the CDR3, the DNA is TGTGCCAACAGATTAGAGGCGGCGATGGTATACGAGCAGTACTTC. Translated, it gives CANRLEAAMVYEQYF.

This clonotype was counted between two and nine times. DNA for the CDR3: TGTGCCTGGAGCGAACAGGGGGAGACCCAGTACTTC. Protein sequence: CAWSEQGETQYF. The rearrangement uses TRBV30 and TRBJ2-5; 7 bases are shared with TRBD1. With V trimmed by 3 bases and J by 5 bases, 3 bases remained unmatched. The CDR3 has 12 amino acids. In germline, CDR1 is GTSNPN, CDR2 SVGIG (reference sequence).

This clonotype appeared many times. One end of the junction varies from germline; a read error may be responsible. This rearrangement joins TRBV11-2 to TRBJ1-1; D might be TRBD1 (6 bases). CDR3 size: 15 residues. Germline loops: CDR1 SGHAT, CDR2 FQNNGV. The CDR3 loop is CASSIEQGRGTEAFF. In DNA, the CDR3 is TGTGCCAGCAGCATAGAACAGGGCCGGGGAACTGAAGCTTTCTTT.

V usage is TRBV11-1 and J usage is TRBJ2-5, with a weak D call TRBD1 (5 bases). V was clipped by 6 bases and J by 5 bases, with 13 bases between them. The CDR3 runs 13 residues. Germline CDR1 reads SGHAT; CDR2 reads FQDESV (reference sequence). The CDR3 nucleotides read TGTGCCAGCAGATTTGGGGCGGAGGAGACCCAGTACTTC. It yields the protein CASRFGAEETQYF.

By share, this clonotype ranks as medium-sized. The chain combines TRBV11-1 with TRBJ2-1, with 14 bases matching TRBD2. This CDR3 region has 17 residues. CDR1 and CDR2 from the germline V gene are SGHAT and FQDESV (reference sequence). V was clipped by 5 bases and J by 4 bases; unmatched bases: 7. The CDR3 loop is CASSSGLAGGAYNEQFF. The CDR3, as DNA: TGTGCCAGCAGCAGTGGACTAGCGGGAGGAGCATACAATGAGCAGTTCTTC.

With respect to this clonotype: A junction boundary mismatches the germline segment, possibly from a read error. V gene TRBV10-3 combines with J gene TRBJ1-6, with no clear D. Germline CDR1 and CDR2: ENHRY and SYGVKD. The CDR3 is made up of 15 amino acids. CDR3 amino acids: CAISAEKDVNSPLRF. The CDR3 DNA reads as TGTGCCATCAGTGCCGAAAAGGATGTTAATTCACCCCTCCGCTTT.

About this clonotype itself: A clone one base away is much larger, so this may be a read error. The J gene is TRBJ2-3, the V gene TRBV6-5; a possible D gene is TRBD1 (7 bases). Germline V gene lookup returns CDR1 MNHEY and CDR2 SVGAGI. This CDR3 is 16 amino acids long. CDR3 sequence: CASSYSGQGGTDTHYF. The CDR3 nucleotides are TGTGCCAGCAGTTACTCCGGCCAGGGGGGCACAGATACGCACTATTTT.

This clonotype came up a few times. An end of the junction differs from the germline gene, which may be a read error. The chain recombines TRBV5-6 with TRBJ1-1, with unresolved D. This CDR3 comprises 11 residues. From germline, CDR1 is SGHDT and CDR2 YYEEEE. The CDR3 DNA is TGTACCAGCAGCTTGGCTGGTGCAGCTTTCTTT. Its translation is CTSSLAGAAFF.

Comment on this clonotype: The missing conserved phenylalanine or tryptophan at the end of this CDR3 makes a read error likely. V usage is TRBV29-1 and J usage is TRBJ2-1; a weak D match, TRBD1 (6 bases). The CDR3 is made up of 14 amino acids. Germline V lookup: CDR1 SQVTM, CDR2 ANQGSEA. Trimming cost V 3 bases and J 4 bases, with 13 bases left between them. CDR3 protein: CSVDGGQRYNEQFS. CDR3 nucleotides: TGCAGCGTTGACGGCGGACAGAGATACAATGAGCAGTTCTCC.

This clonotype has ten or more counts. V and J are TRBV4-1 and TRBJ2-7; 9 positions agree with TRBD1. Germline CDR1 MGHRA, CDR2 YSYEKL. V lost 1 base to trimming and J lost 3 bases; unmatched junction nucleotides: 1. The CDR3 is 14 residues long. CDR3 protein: CASSQADRGYEQYF. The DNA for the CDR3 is TGCGCCAGCAGCCAAGCGGACAGGGGCTACGAGCAGTACTTC.

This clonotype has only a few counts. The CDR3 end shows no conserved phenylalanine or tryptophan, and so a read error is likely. The CDR3 sequence: CASSSGTRNGELFL. As DNA, the CDR3 is TGTGCCAGCAGCTCCGGGACTAGGAACGGCGAGCTGTTTCTT. The chain links TRBV12-3 or TRBV12-4 to TRBJ2-2; 8 bases line up with TRBD2. V was pared by 6 bases and J by 11 bases, with 11 bases of the junction left unmatched. CDR3 length equals 14 residues.